This T cell receptor beta chain emerged from a study of T cells expressing NK-cell markers. Study information: The study drew TCR beta repertoires from sorted CD3+CD56+NKG2C+, CD3+CD56+NKG2C- and CD3+CD56-NKG2C+ T cells.

Study-wide findings and caveats: The dominant NKG2C+ clonotypes represented about 1.0-7.0% of CD8+ T cells in five or six donors.

CDR1 MNHEY and CDR2 SMNVEV come from the germline V gene (reference sequence). The CDR3 runs to 16 residues. As regards this clonotype: What it binds is unknown.

Template switching by 5'RACE with UMIs generated the TCR beta cDNA. TCRdb reprocessed the 5' RACE reads and reports one entry per CDR3 protein, with no DNA. Its table lists approximately 380,000 distinct CDR3 sequences. This clonotype was sampled from a man between 18 and 69 years old in good health. The specimen was blood T cells: a sorted CD56 or NKG2C T cell subset, CD4+ or CD8+ T cells, or bulk PBMC T cells (not recorded which). This sequence joins TRBV27 and TRBJ1-1; TCRdb selects TRBD1, and the lack of DNA leaves this call unchecked. The CDR3 here is CASSLYGSGLDTEAFF.